The sequence of this T cell receptor (beta chain) was determined in a study of OX40 agonist ivuxolimab in advanced cancers. Clones were sequenced by immunoSEQ multiplex PCR, and TCRdb holds only the in-frame ones, with some missing. The table lists over 60,000 clones, 84% of them singletons. Germline assignment: CDR1 SEHNR and CDR2 FQNEAQ (reference sequence). The CDR3 has 14 amino acids. V dropped 0 bases and J dropped 1 base, with 4 bases sitting between them. This clone was observed a handful of times. The material was CD4+ or CD8+ T cells sorted from blood, obtained in a trial of the OX40 agonist ivuxolimab. The V gene is TRBV7-9, the J gene TRBJ1-3; D not certain. This receptor was identified in an adult with an advanced solid tumor such as melanoma, head and neck, liver or kidney cancer. The CDR3, as DNA: TGTGCCAGCAGCTTAGCAGGGTCTGGAAACACCATATATTTT. Amino acids: CASSLAGSGNTIYF.